This T cell receptor (beta chain) was found in a study of blood T cell repertoires in COVID-19. Study-wide context: There were acute and convalescent COVID-19 samples, and they came from the United States, Italy and Spain.

Trimming pared 7 bases from V and 0 bases from J, leaving 12 bases between. CDR1 SGHRS and CDR2 YFSETQ come from the germline V gene. The CDR3 extends over 14 amino acids. In the study's own analysis: Cell counts per sample came from amplifying reference gene primers. Assay used: immunoSEQ multiplex PCR; TCRdb lists only in-frame clones, some missing. The V and J calls and clone size come from that table; D and trimming were worked out from the DNA. The sample includes 60,000 to 75,000 clones, roughly 72% of them seen just once. This sequence originates from a woman aged 45-65 years with active or convalescent COVID-19. The chain recombines TRBV5-1 with TRBJ2-3, with D perhaps matching TRBD2 (6 bases). The sequencing input was peripheral blood. The CDR3 sequence is CASRPGVSTDTQYF. In DNA, the CDR3 is TGCGCCAGCCGCCCGGGGGTTAGCACAGATACGCAGTATTTT.